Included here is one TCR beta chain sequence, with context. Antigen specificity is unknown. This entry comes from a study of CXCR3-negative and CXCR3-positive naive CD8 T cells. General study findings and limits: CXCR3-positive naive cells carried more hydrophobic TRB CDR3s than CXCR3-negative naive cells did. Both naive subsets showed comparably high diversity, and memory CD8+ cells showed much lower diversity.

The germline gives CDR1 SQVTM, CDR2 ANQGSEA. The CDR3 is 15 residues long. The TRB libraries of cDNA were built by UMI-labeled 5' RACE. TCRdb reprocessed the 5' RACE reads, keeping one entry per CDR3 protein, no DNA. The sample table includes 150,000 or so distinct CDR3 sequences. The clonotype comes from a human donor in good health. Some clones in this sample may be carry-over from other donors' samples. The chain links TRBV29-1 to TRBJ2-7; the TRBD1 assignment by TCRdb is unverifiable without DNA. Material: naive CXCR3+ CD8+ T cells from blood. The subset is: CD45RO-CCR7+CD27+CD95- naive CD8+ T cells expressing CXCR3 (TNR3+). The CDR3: CSVPSASGQMGEQYF.